This TCR beta chain stems from a study of response to subunit inactivated influenza vaccine. Regarding the study as a whole: Researchers suggested that each seasonal influenza vaccination recruits few new T cells.

Per germline, CDR1 SGHRS and CDR2 YFSETQ. The CDR3 is 18 residues long. V dropped 0 bases and J dropped 0; count of bases not matched to a gene: 9. This clonotype was detected many times. The antigen is not known. Each CDR3 protein is one row after TCRdb ran MiXCR on the RT-PCR reads. The sample lists approximately 250,000 distinct CDR3 sequences; 10% to 15% were seen once. The rearrangement joins TRBV5-1 to TRBJ2-1, with TRBD2 matching over 7 bases. The sample consisted of non-naive T cells sorted from PBMCs, taken less than 15 days before vaccination. This clonotype was sampled from a middle-aged man who received an inactivated influenza vaccine. The CDR3 DNA is TGCGCCAGCAGCTTGGTTCCGGGACTATCGAGCTCCTACAATGAGCAGTTCTTC. It yields the protein CASSLVPGLSSSYNEQFF. The whole variable domain, filled in from reference TRBV5-1 and TRBJ2-1, reads KAGVTQTPRYLIKTRGQQVTLSCSPISGHRSVSWYQQTPGQGLQFLFEYFSETQRNKGNFPGRFSGRQFSNSRSEMNVSTLELGDSALYLCASSLVPGLSSSYNEQFFGPGTRLTVL.